This record concerns one T cell receptor beta chain sequence. The antigen this receptor binds is unknown. No much larger clone is present one base from it, and per-base qualities are unavailable. The V and J ends are trimmed by 0 bases and 6 bases, leaving 14 bases between them. In the germline V gene, CDR1 corresponds to SGDLS and CDR2 to YYNGEE. Including cysteine and phenylalanine, the CDR3 has 15 amino acids. The entry retains the CDR3 DNA only, 45 bases that are in frame from base 1. The sample comes from a study of blood T cell repertoires in COVID-19 (dated by TCRdb to the early 2020s). About the full investigation: Collaborator samples came from the United States, Italy and Spain and covered acute and convalescent phases of COVID-19. The material from the prospective study consisted of cDNA or gDNA derived from T cells, B-cell-depleted T cells, or PBMCs. Sample metadata almost always included a de-identified subject ID, COVID-19 status, age in years and sex. Where available, HLA class I and class II types were obtained from metadata supplied by the sample provider rather than from assay-based typing. Deeply sampled blood TCRbeta repertoires from subjects exposed to, actively infected with, or recovered from COVID-19 were included in the dataset. Samples came from the ongoing ImmuneRACE study (first 160 participants) plus 1,254 subjects from 6 global collaborators. The repertoires were released in a freely available public database intended as a resource for research on the immune response to SARS-CoV-2.

Samples from volunteer blood donors who had recovered from COVID-19 were contributed by a second Seattle source. Whole blood was collected in K2EDTA tubes by collaborating institutions according to the institutions' own protocols. Collaborator samples were shipped for TCRbeta analysis as frozen whole blood, isolated PBMCs, or DNA extracted from either sample type. On the study overall, not on this receptor specifically: The quantity of clinical and demographic metadata differed by source and by participant and was supplied without curation.

TCRbeta CDR3 regions were amplified from genomic DNA by means of the immunoSEQ Assay, a bias-controlled multiplex PCR. The original pipeline was this. The number of nucleated cells in each sample was estimated by amplification of reference gene primers within the assay. Sequence reads were collapsed and filtered to measure the absolute abundance of every unique TCRbeta CDR3 rearrangement. Productive Simpson clonality was computed per sample as the square root of Simpson's diversity index over productive rearrangements. Entries here come from immuneACCESS through TCRdb and include only in-frame sequences with V and J called. Some clones fail to appear in such tables; in the studies checked, an unresolved V gene covers under half of the shortfall, and the cause of the remainder is unknown. V and J calls and clone size are given by that table; D and trimming were obtained from the DNA. The sample has some 140,000 clones on record, approximately 86% of them singletons. Of the sample, about 17% is held by the ten largest clones.

The chain couples TRBV9 to TRBJ2-3, with TRBD2 as a weak D call on 6 bases. Sequencing used peripheral blood. This clonotype originated in a woman between 50 and 59 years old who had recovered from COVID-19. The CDR3 sequence is CASSVGAGLVDTQYF. The bases are TGTGCCAGCAGCGTAGGTGCGGGACTGGTGGATACGCAGTATTTT.